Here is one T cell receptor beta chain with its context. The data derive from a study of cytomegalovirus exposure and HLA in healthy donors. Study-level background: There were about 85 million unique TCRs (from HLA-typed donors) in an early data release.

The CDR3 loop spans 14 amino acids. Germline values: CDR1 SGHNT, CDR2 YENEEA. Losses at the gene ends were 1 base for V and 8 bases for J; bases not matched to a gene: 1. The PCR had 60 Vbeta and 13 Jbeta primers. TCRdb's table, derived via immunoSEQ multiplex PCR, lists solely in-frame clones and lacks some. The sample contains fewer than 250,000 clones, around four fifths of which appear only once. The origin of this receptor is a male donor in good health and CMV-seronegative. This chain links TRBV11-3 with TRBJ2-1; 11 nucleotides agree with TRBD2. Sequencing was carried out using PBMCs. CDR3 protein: CASSLVGLADEQFF. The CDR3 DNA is TGTGCCAGCAGCTTAGTGGGACTAGCGGATGAGCAGTTCTTC.